This TCR beta chain was profiled in a study of T-cell memory formation after mild COVID-19. This clonotype occurred a few times. TCRdb reprocessed the 5' RACE reads via MiXCR and lists one record per CDR3 protein. The repertoire consists of roughly 400,000 distinct CDR3 sequences, with 24% occurring once and the leading ten covering 7.5% to 10%. CDR1 is MNHNS and CDR2 is SASEGT in the germline V gene. The CDR3 consists of 13 residues. V shed 10 bases, J shed 5 bases, and the junction held 9 bases outside the gene matches. The specimen was PBMCs or a T cell subset sorted from them (not recorded which). The TCR originated in an adult woman who had mild COVID-19 (a few samples of this study predate the infection). Cell type and time point are not known. The rearrangement joins TRBV6-1 to TRBJ1-2; 8 bases are a match to TRBD1. CDR3 nucleotides: TGTGCCACCCCCGGGACAGGTCTATATGGCTACACCTTC. As protein: CATPGTGLYGYTF.